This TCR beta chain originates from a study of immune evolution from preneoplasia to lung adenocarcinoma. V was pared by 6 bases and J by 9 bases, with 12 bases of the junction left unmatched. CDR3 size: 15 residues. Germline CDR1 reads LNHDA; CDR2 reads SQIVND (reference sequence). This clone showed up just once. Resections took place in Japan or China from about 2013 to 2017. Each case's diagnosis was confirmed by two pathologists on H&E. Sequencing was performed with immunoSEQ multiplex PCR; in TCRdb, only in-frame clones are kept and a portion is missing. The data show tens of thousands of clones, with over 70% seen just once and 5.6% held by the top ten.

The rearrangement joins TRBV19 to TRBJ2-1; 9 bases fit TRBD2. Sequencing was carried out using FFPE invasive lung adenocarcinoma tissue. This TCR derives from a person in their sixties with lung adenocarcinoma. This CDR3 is CASSPQYSGGGEQFF. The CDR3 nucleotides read TGTGCCAGTAGCCCGCAGTATAGCGGGGGCGGTGAGCAGTTCTTC.